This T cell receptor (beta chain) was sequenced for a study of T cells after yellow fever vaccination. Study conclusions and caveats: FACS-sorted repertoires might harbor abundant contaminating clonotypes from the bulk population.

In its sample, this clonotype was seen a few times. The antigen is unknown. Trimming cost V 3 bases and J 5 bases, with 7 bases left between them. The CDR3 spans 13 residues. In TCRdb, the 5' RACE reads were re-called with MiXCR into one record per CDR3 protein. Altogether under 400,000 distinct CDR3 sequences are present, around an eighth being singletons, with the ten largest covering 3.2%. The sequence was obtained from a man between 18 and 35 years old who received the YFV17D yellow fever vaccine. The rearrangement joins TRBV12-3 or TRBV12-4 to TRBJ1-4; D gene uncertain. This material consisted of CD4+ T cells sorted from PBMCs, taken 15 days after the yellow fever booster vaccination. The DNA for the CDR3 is TGTGCCAGCAGTTTGATAGGCAATGAAAAACTGTTTTTT. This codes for CASSLIGNEKLFF.